These 23 T cell receptor beta chains were all obtained from the same sample, sequenced in a study of cytomegalovirus exposure and HLA in healthy donors. Use of 60 Vbeta and 13 Jbeta primers characterized the PCR. Repertoires were generated with immunoSEQ multiplex PCR, while TCRdb's copy carries only in-frame clones and drops some. The sample shows around 150,000 clones, roughly 70% of them seen only once. Sample: PBMCs. All receptors come from a man aged 35 to 55 in good health and CMV-seropositive.

V gene TRBV16 combines with J gene TRBJ1-5; 11 bases fit TRBD1. CDR1 KGHSY and CDR2 FQNENV come from the germline V gene. V gave up 4 bases and J gave up 6 bases; unmatched junction bases: 17. The CDR3 spans 19 residues. CDR3 DNA sequence: TGTGCCAGCAGCCGCAATGGGGGGCTAGGACAGGGGGCAAGTCAGCCCCAGCATTTT. It yields the protein CASSRNGGLGQGASQPQHF.

This clone has a handful of counts. In DNA, the CDR3 is TGTGCCAGCAGTTTATCCTCCCTTCAGGCCACGGGGGGCTACACCTTC. It codes for CASSLSSLQATGGYTF. This chain uses TRBV27 with TRBJ1-2; D gene unclear. V shed 0 bases and J shed 8 bases, with 19 bases lying between them. CDR1 MNHEY and CDR2 SMNVEV come from the germline V gene (reference sequence). CDR3 length: 16 residues.

This chain connects TRBV2 to TRBJ1-2, with D possibly TRBD1 on 5 matching bases. Trimming left V 7 bases short and J 8 bases short, with 20 bases between. This CDR3 region has 14 residues. Per the germline V gene, CDR1 is SNHLY and CDR2 is FYNNEI. The CDR3 bases are TGTGCCAGCACGGGGGGGAGGCGGTTCGGGGGCTACACCTTC. Its translation is CASTGGRRFGGYTF.

This rearrangement joins TRBV7-2 to TRBJ2-7; 7 bases are shared with TRBD1. The V segment lost 1 base and the J segment 0 bases; nucleotides outside the gene matches: 3. The CDR3 extends over 15 amino acids. CDR1 is SGHTA, CDR2 FQGNSA, per germline. CDR3 loop: CASSLVGQASYEQYF. In DNA form, the CDR3 reads TGTGCCAGCAGCTTAGTTGGACAGGCCTCCTACGAGCAGTACTTC.

This chain links TRBV11-2 with TRBJ1-1, with D hard to call. Germline V CDR1 and CDR2: SGHAT, FQNNGV. The CDR3 has 17 amino acids. The V and J ends lost 1 base and 4 bases respectively, with 19 bases between them. The CDR3: CASSLVWRMRVGTEAFF. The CDR3 DNA reads as TGTGCCAGCAGCTTAGTCTGGAGAATGAGGGTGGGCACTGAAGCTTTCTTT.

The genes are TRBV7-9 and TRBJ1-5; 7 bases agree with TRBD1. This CDR3 comprises 14 residues. CDR1 and CDR2 (germline): SEHNR, FQNEAQ (reference sequence). Germline trimming cut 5 bases from V and 3 bases from J; bases unmatched to any gene: 4. The CDR3 loop reads CASSAQGPNQPQHF. The DNA for the CDR3 is TGTGCCAGCAGCGCACAGGGGCCCAATCAGCCCCAGCATTTT.

The chain carries TRBV29-1 and TRBJ2-5; 7 bases map to TRBD1. Matching the DNA end better, TRBJ2-7 makes the J call doubtful. Germline assignment: CDR1 SQVTM and CDR2 ANQGSEA. There are 14 residues in the CDR3. The CDR3 sequence: CSVVWDSGSYEQYF. Here the CDR3 DNA reads TGCAGCGTTGTATGGGACAGCGGCTCCTACGAGCAGTACTTC.

J is TRBJ1-2 and V is TRBV10-3; 8 bases are a match to TRBD1. Germline assignment: CDR1 ENHRY and CDR2 SYGVKD. The junction had 4 bases not matched to a gene; V was cut back by 3 bases and J by 7 bases. This CDR3 has 13 amino acids. The CDR3 DNA follows: TGTGCCATCAGTGAAGGACAGGGTATTGGCTACACCTTC. It encodes CAISEGQGIGYTF.

This chain connects TRBV7-2 to TRBJ2-7; the D gene is possibly TRBD1 (5 bases). This CDR3 spans 13 amino acids. V lost 3 bases and J lost 1, with 7 bases in between. Germline lookup yields CDR1 SGHTA and CDR2 FQGNSA. This chain's CDR3 is CASSFQGSYEQYF. DNA for the CDR3: TGTGCCAGCAGCTTCCAGGGTTCCTACGAGCAGTACTTC.

The rearrangement uses TRBV11-3 and TRBJ2-1, with TRBD1 matching over 8 bases. The CDR3 loop spans 13 amino acids. Germline CDR1 is SGHNT and CDR2 is YENEEA. Trimming cost V 5 bases and J 9 bases; bases outside gene matches: 6. The CDR3 protein is CASSQGRGLEQFF. DNA for the CDR3: TGTGCCAGCAGCCAAGGCAGGGGGCTTGAGCAGTTCTTC.

The rearrangement links TRBV7-2 to TRBJ1-2; D is ambiguous. The CDR3 consists of 15 residues. Trimming removed 1 base from V and 0 bases from J, with 9 bases in between. CDR1 SGHTA and CDR2 FQGNSA come from the germline V gene. The CDR3 protein is CASSLDLEANYGYTF. The CDR3 coding sequence is TGTGCCAGCAGCTTAGATTTAGAGGCTAACTATGGCTACACCTTC.

The chain joins TRBV5-1 to TRBJ2-7, with D tentatively TRBD2 (6 bases). The germline V gene has CDR1 SGHRS and CDR2 YFSETQ. The CDR3 has 17 amino acids. V was shortened by 1 base and J by 9 bases, with 26 bases between the two germline ends. The CDR3 reads CASSLFMFGSFPHVQYF. The CDR3 nucleotides are TGCGCCAGCAGCTTGTTTATGTTCGGGAGTTTCCCTCATGTGCAGTACTTC.

The genes are TRBV19 and TRBJ1-4, with 10 bases aligning to TRBD1. The CDR3 has 15 amino acids. V shed 7 bases and J 8 bases; nucleotides not matched to a gene: 10. Germline V gene lookup returns CDR1 LNHDA and CDR2 SQIVND (reference sequence). The CDR3 protein is CASTPRTGGIEKLFF. As DNA, the CDR3 is TGTGCCAGTACCCCCAGGACAGGGGGTATAGAAAAACTGTTTTTT.

The chain links TRBV7-9 to TRBJ1-2; tentatively, D is TRBD1 (5 bases). The V gene lost 5 bases and the J gene lost 4 bases, with 14 bases spanning the gap. The CDR3 is 14 amino acids. The germline V gene encodes CDR1 SEHNR and CDR2 FQNEAQ (reference sequence). The CDR3 DNA reads TGTGCCAGCAGCGTTACTCGGACACCCTATGGCTACACCTTC. It codes for CASSVTRTPYGYTF.

V is TRBV5-6 and J is TRBJ1-1, with 7 bases identical to TRBD1. Germline lookup yields CDR1 SGHDT and CDR2 YYEEEE. Trimming removed 2 bases from V and 0 bases from J; junction bases left unmatched: 7. This CDR3 spans 16 amino acids. CDR3 sequence (DNA): TGTGCCAGCAGCTTCACAGGGGTAGCCCTGAACACTGAAGCTTTCTTT. It codes for CASSFTGVALNTEAFF.

This chain connects TRBV5-4 to TRBJ1-1; a possible D gene is TRBD1 (5 bases). Deletions cut 0 bases from V and 5 bases from J, with 11 bases between. CDR1 and CDR2 (germline): SGHNT, YYREEE (reference sequence). This CDR3 spans 14 amino acids. The CDR3 loop reads CASSLGGVGTEAFF. CDR3 nucleotides: TGTGCCAGCAGCTTGGGGGGGGTCGGGACTGAAGCTTTCTTT.

The chain links TRBV5-1 to TRBJ2-1, with D maybe TRBD1 (5 bases). Trimming stripped 1 base from V and 4 bases from J, with 12 bases between. CDR3 length: 15 amino acids. CDR1 and CDR2 (germline): SGHRS, YFSETQ. The CDR3 nucleotides read TGCGCCAGCAGCTTGTTAGGGGCCCCTTACAATGAGCAGTTCTTC. The encoded protein is CASSLLGAPYNEQFF.

This clone came up a few times. The V call is TRBV2, the J call TRBJ2-2; TRBD2 matches at 9 bases. V was clipped by 8 bases and J by 4 bases; unmatched bases: 11. In germline, CDR1 is SNHLY, CDR2 FYNNEI. The CDR3 spans 16 residues. The CDR3: CASGFSGGGPTGELFF. In DNA, the CDR3 is TGTGCCAGCGGGTTTAGCGGGGGCGGCCCCACCGGGGAGCTGTTTTTT.

This chain links TRBV10-3 with TRBJ2-1; 8 bases line up with TRBD2. Germline lookup yields CDR1 ENHRY and CDR2 SYGVKD. The CDR3 runs to 15 residues. Losses at the gene ends were 10 bases for V and 4 bases for J; bases not matched to a gene: 12. Here the CDR3 reads CATLPGVAGYNEQFF. In DNA form, the CDR3 reads TGTGCCACTCTTCCGGGGGTAGCGGGGTACAATGAGCAGTTCTTC.

To note about this clone: One end of the junction is discordant with germline, which a read error may explain. This chain links TRBV5-1 with TRBJ2-7; D perhaps matches TRBD2 (6 bases). The V gene's germline CDR1 is SGHRS and CDR2 YFSETQ. The CDR3 covers 14 residues. CDR3 sequence: CATRPGTLSNEQYF. The CDR3 coding sequence is TGCGCCACCCGGCCGGGGACTCTCTCCAACGAGCAGTACTTC.

This rearrangement joins TRBV7-8 to TRBJ2-7; 8 bases match TRBD1. This CDR3 is 15 amino acids long. Trimming at V came to 1 base and at J to 2 bases, leaving 4 bases not matched to a gene. Germline CDR1 and CDR2: SGHVS and FQNEAQ. The CDR3 is CASSLGDRSTYEQYF. Here the CDR3 DNA reads TGTGCCAGCAGCTTAGGGGACAGGTCCACCTACGAGCAGTACTTC.

The J gene is TRBJ2-5, the V gene TRBV7-9; the D gene is possibly TRBD2 (6 bases). The CDR3 has 16 residues. Germline V CDR1 and CDR2: SEHNR, FQNEAQ (reference sequence). V was cut by 5 bases and J by 4 bases, with 20 bases left in between. CDR3 sequence (DNA): TGTGCCAGCAGCCATTCAACGGGGGTCATGGGAGAGACCCAGTACTTC. Translated, it gives CASSHSTGVMGETQYF. The whole variable domain, filled in from reference TRBV7-9 and TRBJ2-5, reads DTGVSQNPRHKITKRGQNVTFRCDPISEHNRLYWYRQTLGQGPEFLTYFQNEAQLEKSRLLSDRFSAERPKGSFSTLEIQRTEQGDSAMYLCASSHSTGVMGETQYFGPGTRLLVL.

This chain links TRBV5-1 with TRBJ2-7; 7 bases line up with TRBD1. This CDR3 has 14 amino acids. The germline V gene encodes CDR1 SGHRS and CDR2 YFSETQ. The V gene end was trimmed by 3 bases and the J gene end by 6 bases; junction bases not matched to a gene: 9. CDR3 nucleotides: TGCGCCAGCAGCTCACAGGGGTGGACTGGCGAGCAGTACTTC. It is translated as CASSSQGWTGEQYF.